The TCR beta chain under discussion was sequenced for a study of OX40 agonist ivuxolimab in advanced cancers. The overall study: An agonistic anti-OX40 (CD134) antibody, ivuxolimab, was used to treat the patients. Therapy given before enrollment (anti-PD-1, anti-PD-L1 or anti-CTLA-4) was allowed, and roughly 42% had some. Every 2 weeks, patients received ivuxolimab intravenously, dosed at 0.01 to 10 mg/kg. The study, taken as a whole, reports: CD8+ T cells (on average) carried more expanded clones than CD4+ T cells.

V was shortened by 5 bases and J by 0 bases, with 16 bases between the two germline ends. Germline loops: CDR1 GTSNPN, CDR2 SVGIG (reference sequence). This CDR3 comprises 15 residues. TCRdb's table, derived via immunoSEQ multiplex PCR, lists solely in-frame clones and lacks some. Of 60,000 to 70,000 clones listed, 89% are singletons. Comments on this clone: Its antigen is unidentified.

The receptor's source is an adult with an advanced solid tumor such as melanoma, head and neck, liver or kidney cancer. V is TRBV30 and J is TRBJ1-1; possibly TRBD1 for D (6 bases). The source was CD4+ or CD8+ T cells sorted from blood, collected in a trial of the OX40 agonist ivuxolimab. The CDR3, as DNA: TGTGCCTGGCCCCGCACAGGGCCGATGAACACTGAAGCTTTCTTT. It encodes CAWPRTGPMNTEAFF.